This TCR beta chain came from a study of cytotoxic CD8 clonotypes in ibrutinib-treated CLL (dated by TCRdb to about 2021). With respect to the entire study: The cohort had about a dozen relapsed/refractory and roughly 14 treatment-naive patients; about 17 were IGHV unmutated. Of the 80 to 95 participants in the trial, about two dozen had longitudinal samples available. On average, each sample had hundreds of thousands of productive templates and tens of thousands of productive rearrangements. Partial responses were observed in roughly 24 patients and complete responses in 2; after a median follow-up of roughly 62 months, remission was maintained in 14 patients and progression was observed in approximately 12. Samples at response were collected after a median of approximately twelve months of treatment, with a range of about 6 to 36 months. Cryopreserved peripheral blood mononuclear cells were collected before treatment, at response, and at either disease progression or sustained remission. Findings and caveats that apply to the study as a whole: Public clonotypes were rare and either shrank or stayed stable during treatment, and the rise in clonality at ibrutinib response reflected expansion of private clonotypes. Clonality increased at ibrutinib response, stayed stable in sustained remission, and fell back toward baseline at progression. Sampling times were not matched between sustained-remission and progressing patients, and lymph node repertoires were not studied. At baseline, clonality was higher than in age-matched healthy donors and showed a strong correlation with circulating CD8+ T-cell counts.

V is shortened by 0 bases, J by 7 bases, and the region joining them spans 12 bases. Looking up the germline V gene yields CDR1 LGHNA and CDR2 YNFKEQ. From cysteine to phenylalanine, the CDR3 is 15 amino acids long. Solely the CDR3 DNA is kept, with 45 bases framed from the first base. Each clonotype received, on average, about 10x coverage in deep resolution sequencing performed on a MiSeq, where the target depth lay between 1 in 1 million and 1 in 200,000 T cells. The immunoSEQ hsTCRB Kit was used to generate the TCR beta libraries. In the original analysis: The data were analyzed with ImmunoSEQ Analyzer and ImmunoSEQ Data Assistant, and V, D and J gene assignments followed IMGT definitions. Clonality, which ranges from 0 to 1, was calculated as one minus the normalized Shannon entropy of productive rearrangement frequencies. Only overrepresented clonotypes making up at least 0.05% of the repertoire of each patient were included in the public clonotype analysis. Some twelve repertoires from age-matched healthy donors, obtained from immuneACCESS, served as clonality controls. Entries here come from immuneACCESS through TCRdb and include only in-frame sequences with V and J called. Some clones fail to appear in such tables; in the studies checked, an unresolved V gene covers under half of the shortfall, and the cause of the remainder is unknown. Clonal size and the V and J genes are those of that table, whereas D and trimming came from the DNA. The sample records 30,000 to 35,000 clones, almost 70% of which are singletons. The ten most abundant clones make up 28% of the sample.

A note on this clone: There is no known antigen for this receptor. No base qualities exist here, and no much larger clone lies one base off it.

For TCR beta library preparation, roughly 2.1 micrograms of genomic DNA were isolated from cryopreserved PBMCs. Longitudinal blood samples from CLL patients on ibrutinib monotherapy underwent high-throughput TCR beta sequencing. The patients took part in an open-label, single-center phase 2 trial of ibrutinib monotherapy. This sequence uses TRBV4-2 and TRBJ1-4, with a tentative D gene TRBD1 over 5 matching bases. This clonotype was sampled from a human donor with chronic lymphocytic leukemia. Specimen: PBMCs, collected before ibrutinib treatment. CDR3 region: CASSQDWAGTEKLFF. The DNA sequence reads TGTGCCAGCAGCCAAGATTGGGCAGGGACTGAAAAACTGTTTTTT.